This TCR beta chain was observed in a study of shared clonotypes between healthy human individuals. Sequenced by immunoSEQ multiplex PCR; TCRdb stores in-frame clones only, minus some. The sample yields some 2,000,000 clones, roughly 95% seen once. The V end lost 0 bases, the J end lost 7 bases, and 12 bases lay between the germline ends. Germline loops: CDR1 SEHNR, CDR2 FQNEAQ (reference sequence). The CDR3 has 14 residues. The chain links TRBV7-9 to TRBJ1-1; D gene uncertain. This receptor was obtained from a man in his late teens or twenties in good health. Sequenced sample: naive CD4+ T cells sorted from blood. Sample subset: CD45RA+ positively selected. CDR3 protein: CASSLASGNGEAFF. The CDR3 DNA sequence: TGTGCCAGCAGCTTAGCGTCGGGTAATGGTGAAGCTTTCTTT.